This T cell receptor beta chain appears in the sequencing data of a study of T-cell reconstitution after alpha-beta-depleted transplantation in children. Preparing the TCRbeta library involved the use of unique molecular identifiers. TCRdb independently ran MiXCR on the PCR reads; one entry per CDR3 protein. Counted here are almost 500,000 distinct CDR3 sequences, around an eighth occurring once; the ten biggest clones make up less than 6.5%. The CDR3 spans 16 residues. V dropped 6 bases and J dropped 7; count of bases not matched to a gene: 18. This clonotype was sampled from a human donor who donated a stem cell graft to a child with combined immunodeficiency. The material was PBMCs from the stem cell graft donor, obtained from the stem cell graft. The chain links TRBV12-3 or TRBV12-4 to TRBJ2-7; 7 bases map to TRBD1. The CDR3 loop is CASSPPETGIWGEQYF. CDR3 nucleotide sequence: TGTGCCAGCAGCCCACCAGAGACAGGGATTTGGGGGGAGCAGTACTTC.